This entry lists 19 T cell receptor beta chains sequenced from one sample in a study of regulatory T cells in long-lasting Graves disease (dated by TCRdb to 2020 to 2023). The time point label here, explained by the study, means: newly diagnosed GD, antithyroid drugs for less than 3 months. For both TCR sequencing and RNA sequencing, RNA was extracted from PBMCs in TRIzol. The library relied on multiplex PCR. The sample was run on an Illumina HiSeq 4000. iRepertoire HTBI primers and Arm-PCR amplification of CDR3 regions were used to construct TCR beta libraries. TCRdb cleaned the public reads at Q25 with fastp, built clones with MiXCR and kept in-frame beta chains. Rows with one shared CDR3 protein collapse into an entry with the most common genes and DNA. The sample table holds around 230,000 distinct CDR3 sequences, of which around 19% were seen once. The top ten constitute less than 25% of the sample.

Sequencing was performed on peripheral blood mononuclear cells (PBMCs), taken at new diagnosis, from a patient treated with antithyroid drugs. The receptors here all came from a female donor with Graves disease.

This clonotype was counted at least ten times. This chain uses TRBV29-1 with TRBJ2-1; D is unresolved. Germline V gives CDR1 SQVTM, CDR2 ANQGSEA. Trimming removed 3 bases from V and 2 bases from J, with 8 bases in between. This CDR3 has 13 residues. CDR3 protein: CSVDGAPYNEQFF. The CDR3 bases are TGCAGCGTTGATGGAGCCCCCTACAATGAGCAGTTCTTC.

This clonotype was counted many times. The V gene is TRBV27, the J gene TRBJ2-7; 9 nucleotides line up with TRBD2. CDR1 is MNHEY and CDR2 is SMNVEV in the germline V gene (reference sequence). V gave up 3 bases and J gave up 6 bases; unmatched junction bases: 9. The length of the CDR3 is 15 residues. DNA of the CDR3: TGTGCCAGCAGTTTGTATCCGGGACTAGCTTTCGAGCAGTACTTC. As protein: CASSLYPGLAFEQYF.

This clonotype occurred many times. The chain couples TRBV2 to TRBJ2-4; D is unclear. Germline V lookup: CDR1 SNHLY, CDR2 FYNNEI. The CDR3 consists of 13 residues. The germline V and J ends were trimmed by 2 bases and 9 bases, with 11 bases remaining between them. CDR3 DNA: TGTGCCAGCAGTGAAAGGCCTAATCCCATTCAGTACTTC. As protein: CASSERPNPIQYF.

In this sample, this clonotype turned up many times. The chain joins TRBV20-1 to TRBJ2-3, with a possible D match to TRBD1 (5 bases). Germline V lookup: CDR1 DFQATT, CDR2 SNEGSKA (reference sequence). V was shortened by 6 bases and J by 5 bases, with 15 bases between the two germline ends. The CDR3 extends over 13 amino acids. CDR3 loop: CSAERTIGDTQYF. The CDR3 DNA follows: TGCAGTGCGGAGAGGACAATTGGAGATACGCAGTATTTT.

The genes are TRBV28 and TRBJ1-1; D gene unclear. Trimming pared 7 bases from V and 4 bases from J, leaving 19 bases between. CDR1 is MDHEN and CDR2 is SYDVKM in the germline V gene. The CDR3 consists of 15 residues. CDR3 region: CASIEHHGQLTEAFF. DNA for the CDR3: TGTGCCAGCATTGAGCATCACGGGCAGCTCACTGAAGCTTTCTTT.

This clonotype was seen repeatedly, ten times or more. The chain is built from TRBV27 and TRBJ2-3; TRBD2 matches 8 bases. Germline lookup yields CDR1 MNHEY and CDR2 SMNVEV (reference sequence). J gave up 10 bases and V 7 bases, and 13 bases lay outside the gene matches. The CDR3 spans 14 residues. CDR3 sequence (DNA): TGTGCCAGCAATCAGAGGGGTACGGGAGGGGCGCAGTATTTT. Translation: CASNQRGTGGAQYF.

The sample holds many counts of this clonotype. The V gene is TRBV20-1, the J gene TRBJ1-2, with D maybe TRBD1 (6 bases). Per the germline V gene, CDR1 is DFQATT and CDR2 is SNEGSKA (reference sequence). V lost 7 bases and J 4 bases, leaving 22 bases between the germline ends. The CDR3 consists of 15 residues. The CDR3 is CSVSIHREIGYGYTF. CDR3 coding DNA: TGCAGTGTTTCCATCCACAGGGAGATCGGCTATGGCTACACCTTC.

This clonotype has only a few counts. The chain is built from TRBV29-1 and TRBJ2-3; 14 bases line up with TRBD2. V shed 5 bases, J shed 0 bases, and the junction held 4 bases outside the gene matches. The CDR3 runs to 16 residues. Germline CDR1 is SQVTM and CDR2 is ANQGSEA. The DNA of the CDR3 is TGCAGCGTTAGGACTAGCGGGAGGCATAGCACAGATACGCAGTATTTT. Its translation is CSVRTSGRHSTDTQYF.

This chain uses TRBV2 with TRBJ2-7, with D hard to call. V gave up 8 bases and J gave up 2 bases, with 7 bases separating them. Germline assignment: CDR1 SNHLY and CDR2 FYNNEI. The CDR3 spans 11 residues. CDR3 sequence reads: CASLRTYEQYF. The CDR3 bases are TGTGCCAGCCTCCGTACCTACGAGCAGTACTTC.

This clonotype showed up just a few times. The CDR3 loop reads CATGQGAAGELFF. The CDR3 DNA follows: TGTGCCACAGGACAGGGGGCAGCCGGGGAGCTGTTTTTT. This rearrangement joins TRBV10-3 to TRBJ2-2; TRBD1 agrees at 11 bases. There are 13 residues in the CDR3. Germline V lookup: CDR1 ENHRY, CDR2 SYGVKD. Trimming took 10 bases from V and 6 from J; bases not matched to a gene: 4.

Ten or more counts support this clonotype. This chain uses TRBV19 with TRBJ2-1, with 7 bases fitting TRBD2. This CDR3 is built from 15 residues. V was pared by 6 bases and J by 8 bases, with 13 bases of the junction left unmatched. The V gene's germline CDR1 is LNHDA and CDR2 SQIVND (reference sequence). This chain's CDR3 is CASSPSQRGFDEQFF. For the CDR3, the DNA is TGTGCCAGTAGCCCTTCCCAGCGGGGTTTCGATGAGCAGTTCTTC.

This clonotype was seen many times. The chain combines TRBV11-2 with TRBJ1-2; perhaps TRBD1 as D (5 bases). V was cut by 0 bases and J by 2 bases, with 10 bases left in between. Germline CDR1 SGHAT, CDR2 FQNNGV. This CDR3 has 15 residues. The CDR3 reads CASSLEAGQNYGYTF. In DNA form, the CDR3 reads TGTGCCAGCAGCTTAGAGGCGGGGCAGAACTATGGCTACACCTTC. Looking up the rest from reference TRBV11-2 and TRBJ1-2 gives the full variable domain: EAGVAQSPRYKIIEKRQSVAFWCNPISGHATLYWYQQILGQGPKLLIQFQNNGVVDDSQLPKDRFSAERLKGVDSTLKIQPAKLEDSAVYLCASSLEAGQNYGYTFGSGTRLTVV.

In this sample, this clonotype turned up many times. The rearrangement links TRBV24-1 to TRBJ2-5, with D possibly TRBD1 on 5 matching bases. The V gene lost 4 bases and the J gene lost 5 bases, with 10 bases spanning the gap. CDR1 KGHDR and CDR2 SFDVKD come from the germline V gene. The CDR3 sequence is 13 residues long. CDR3 DNA: TGTGCCACCAGTGAAGGGGCGGCGGAGACCCAGTACTTC. It encodes CATSEGAAETQYF.

The V gene is TRBV6-1, the J gene TRBJ2-1; 11 bases are shared with TRBD2. After removal of 6 bases from V and 2 bases from J, the junction contained 3 bases not matched to a gene. The CDR3 is 15 residues long. CDR1 is MNHNS, CDR2 SASEGT, per germline. CDR3 protein: CASRLAGGTYNEQFF. The DNA of the CDR3 is TGTGCCAGCAGGCTAGCGGGAGGAACCTACAATGAGCAGTTCTTC.

This clonotype was detected many times. V and J are TRBV19 and TRBJ2-1; TRBD2 agrees at 7 bases. The CDR3 runs to 14 residues. Germline-derived CDR1 and CDR2 are LNHDA and SQIVND (reference sequence). V lost 4 bases and J lost 6; bases outside the gene matches: 6. CDR3 in amino acids: CASSTRDYSNEQFF. For the CDR3, the DNA is TGTGCCAGTAGTACTCGGGACTACTCCAATGAGCAGTTCTTC.

This clonotype was seen ten or more times. This rearrangement joins TRBV28 to TRBJ1-5; weak D call: TRBD1 (5 bases). V lost 5 bases to trimming and J lost 1 base, with 12 bases between them. Germline values: CDR1 MDHEN, CDR2 SYDVKM. The length of the CDR3 is 15 residues. DNA of the CDR3: TGTGCCAGCAGTCAGGGAGGTCAAAGCAATCAGCCCCAGCATTTT. Translating it yields CASSQGGQSNQPQHF.

This clonotype was counted at least ten times. V gene TRBV28 combines with J gene TRBJ1-5, with D tentatively TRBD1 (5 bases). CDR1 is MDHEN, CDR2 SYDVKM, per germline. This CDR3 is 15 amino acids long. The V gene lost 6 bases and the J gene lost 4 bases, with 16 bases spanning the gap. CDR3 DNA sequence: TGTGCCAGCAGATATGCGTGGGACGGGAATCAGCCCCAGCATTTT. Residues: CASRYAWDGNQPQHF. Supplemented by reference TRBV28 and TRBJ1-5, the full variable domain reads DVKVTQSSRYLVKRTGEKVFLECVQDMDHENMFWYRQDPGLGLRLIYFSYDVKMKEKGDIPEGYSVSREKKERFSLILESASTNQTSMYLCASRYAWDGNQPQHFGDGTRLSIL.

This clonotype was recorded at least ten times. This chain uses TRBV7-2 with TRBJ1-1; D is possibly TRBD1 (6 bases). Germline CDR1 reads SGHTA; CDR2 reads FQGNSA. Trimming removed 5 bases from V and 4 bases from J, with 11 bases in between. The CDR3 covers 13 residues. CDR3 sequence reads: CASSPGHITEAFF. The CDR3 region has the DNA TGTGCCAGCAGCCCGGGACACATCACTGAAGCTTTCTTT.

This clonotype was picked up many times. The rearrangement joins TRBV5-8 to TRBJ1-2; the D gene is possibly TRBD1 (6 bases). The ends were cut back, 4 bases at V and 4 bases at J, with 17 bases in the middle. The CDR3 has 15 amino acids. Germline CDR1 is SGHTS and CDR2 is YDEGEE. CDR3 DNA: TGTGCCAGCAGCCGGCGAGTGATAGGGGGCTATGGCTACACCTTC. Protein: CASSRRVIGGYGYTF.